These 12 T cell receptor beta chains originate from one sample sequenced in a study of PD-L1 blockade in urothelial cancer. Sequencing used immunoSEQ multiplex PCR; TCRdb keeps in-frame clones, though not all of them. The table records roughly 84,000 clones, roughly 80% of them present only once. The specimen was PBMCs, collected around atezolizumab (anti-PD-L1) treatment. The origin of the receptors is a man in his 70s with urothelial cancer.

The chain links TRBV4-2 to TRBJ2-1, with D maybe TRBD2 (6 bases). CDR3 length: 17 residues. CDR1 and CDR2 (germline): LGHNA, YNFKEQ. Between the trimmed V and J ends, which lost 0 bases and 8 bases, there was a span of 20 bases. The CDR3 nucleotides are TGTGCCAGCAGCCAAGATTGGGCGGGGCCGCGCGGCGATGAGCAGTTCTTC. Encoded protein: CASSQDWAGPRGDEQFF.

This rearrangement joins TRBV6-6 to TRBJ2-3; TRBD1 matches at 11 bases. This CDR3 is built from 16 residues. Per the germline V gene, CDR1 is MNHNY and CDR2 is SVGAGI (reference sequence). V was clipped by 2 bases and J by 4 bases; unmatched bases: 5. CDR3 DNA sequence: TGTGCCAGCAGTTACACCCGGACAGGGGGCGCAGATACGCAGTATTTT. Protein product: CASSYTRTGGADTQYF.

This clone was seen a single time. CDR3 amino acids: CSVEVSGDWSSYEQYF. As DNA, the CDR3 is TGCAGCGTTGAGGTTAGCGGGGACTGGAGCTCCTACGAGCAGTACTTC. The genes are TRBV29-1 and TRBJ2-7; the match to TRBD2 covers 8 bases. Per the germline V gene, CDR1 is SQVTM and CDR2 is ANQGSEA. The CDR3 has 16 amino acids. The V gene end was trimmed by 3 bases and the J gene end by 0 bases; junction bases not matched to a gene: 10.

V usage is TRBV7-2 and J usage is TRBJ2-5; D possibly corresponds to TRBD2 (6 bases). The V end was cut by 4 bases, the J end by 1 base, with 10 bases between. The CDR3 length is 14 residues. Germline V CDR1 and CDR2: SGHTA, FQGNSA. The CDR3 region is CASSSMGGQETQYF. Here the CDR3 DNA reads TGTGCCAGCAGCTCCATGGGGGGCCAAGAGACCCAGTACTTC. Filled out from reference TRBV7-2 and TRBJ2-5, the complete variable domain reads GAGVSQSPSNKVTEKGKDVELRCDPISGHTALYWYRQSLGQGLEFLIYFQGNSAPDKSGLPSDRFSAERTGGSVSTLTIQRTQQEDSAVYLCASSSMGGQETQYFGPGTRLLVL.

The J gene is TRBJ2-3, the V gene TRBV10-2; 7 positions agree with TRBD2. This CDR3 has 16 residues. The junction had 13 bases not matched to a gene; V was cut back by 4 bases and J by 6 bases. The germline V gene has CDR1 WSHSY and CDR2 SAAADI. The CDR3 DNA is TGCGCCAGCAGTGGGGGGAGGGACTCTGCCGTGGATACGCAGTATTTT. It encodes CASSGGRDSAVDTQYF.

As DNA, the CDR3 is TGTGCCAGCAGCGACAGGGGGTTTGCCAAAAACATTCAGTACTTC. Amino acid sequence: CASSDRGFAKNIQYF. This chain uses TRBV7-2 with TRBJ2-4, with 9 bases fitting TRBD1. The CDR3 loop spans 15 amino acids. Germline V CDR1 and CDR2: SGHTA, FQGNSA. Trimming cost V 5 bases and J 1 base; bases outside gene matches: 3.

The chain employs TRBV19 and TRBJ2-7, with TRBD2 identical over 10 bases. This CDR3 is built from 14 residues. V lost 5 bases and J lost 4; bases outside the gene matches: 5. CDR1 is LNHDA, CDR2 SQIVND, per germline (reference sequence). The CDR3 DNA reads as TGTGCCAGTAGTCTTGCTAGCGGGAGTTACGAGCAGTACTTC. Its translation: CASSLASGSYEQYF.

V gene TRBV11-2 combines with J gene TRBJ2-5; tentative D call: TRBD2 (6 bases). Germline V gene data show CDR1 as SGHAT and CDR2 as FQNNGV. Trimming took off 5 bases at V and 1 base at J, with 14 bases between the two ends. The CDR3 covers 15 residues. The CDR3 coding sequence is TGTGCCAGCAGCCCGGTCCGGGGACTCCAAGAGACCCAGTACTTC. Its translation: CASSPVRGLQETQYF.

The CDR3 nucleotides are TGTGCCAGCAATCGACGACAGGGGGCGGACCGAGAGACCCAGTACTTC. This encodes CASNRRQGADRETQYF. This chain links TRBV13 with TRBJ2-5, with TRBD1 identical over 10 bases. Germline loops: CDR1 PRHDT, CDR2 FYEKMQ (reference sequence). Trimming took 7 bases from V and 4 from J; bases not matched to a gene: 12. CDR3 length: 16 residues.

The chain links TRBV5-6 to TRBJ2-7; D possibly corresponds to TRBD2 (8 bases). Between the trimmed V and J ends, which lost 1 base and 5 bases, there was a span of 19 bases. Germline V gives CDR1 SGHDT, CDR2 YYEEEE. This CDR3 region has 16 residues. CDR3 sequence reads: CASSLMDRWRGDEQYF. The CDR3 nucleotides are TGTGCCAGCAGCTTGATGGACAGGTGGCGGGGGGACGAGCAGTACTTC.

The sample holds a few counts of this clone. The chain has TRBV7-2 and TRBJ1-2; D remains unclear. CDR1 is SGHTA and CDR2 is FQGNSA in the germline V gene. CDR3 size: 13 residues. V lost 2 bases to trimming and J lost 7 bases, with 11 bases between them. The CDR3 region has the DNA TGTGCCAGCAGCTTATACGGGATCTCTGGCTACACCTTC. Its translation: CASSLYGISGYTF.

The chain couples TRBV7-6 to TRBJ1-4; a possible D gene is TRBD1 (6 bases). The CDR3 runs 14 residues. V was pared by 4 bases and J by 2 bases, with 8 bases between. Germline assignment: CDR1 SGHVS and CDR2 FNYEAQ. CDR3 nucleotides: TGTGCCAGCAGCTCAACAGGGACTAATGAAAAACTGTTTTTT. Translating it yields CASSSTGTNEKLFF.